The T cell receptor beta chain described here comes from a study of T-cell memory formation after mild COVID-19. On the study more broadly: There were largely donor-specific TCR clusters. Points from the study as a whole: Day 15 to 85 contractors were CD4/CD8 balanced; later expanders leaned CD4+. There were some responding clones in pre-infection memory, which suggested that cross-reactive memory had joined.

Employing constant-segment primers, 5'RACE generated TCR alpha and TCR beta cDNA libraries bearing sample barcodes and UMIs. TCRdb ran MiXCR on the 5' RACE reads and lists one entry per CDR3 protein. The data hold hundreds of thousands of distinct CDR3 sequences, with less than 25% observed a single time. This CDR3 is 13 amino acids long. The germline V gene has CDR1 SGHRS and CDR2 YFSETQ. Trimming took 7 bases from V and 3 from J; bases not matched to a gene: 6. This clonotype has at least ten counts. The antigen is undetermined. This clonotype originated in an adult woman who had mild COVID-19 (a few samples of this study predate the infection). Cell type and time point are not known. The chain has TRBV5-1 and TRBJ2-7, with 8 positions matching TRBD1. Sequencing was done on a sample of PBMCs or a T cell subset sorted from them (not recorded which). In DNA form, the CDR3 reads TGCGCCAGCCGGGACAGGTTATACTACGAGCAGTACTTC. Translated: CASRDRLYYEQYF.